This record covers a single T cell receptor beta chain. Its specificity is unknown. One end of the junction does not line up with germline, which may come from a read error. A modified ARM-PCR protocol with three rounds of nested PCR amplified TCRbeta. TCRdb reanalysed the multiplex PCR reads using MiXCR and keeps one entry per CDR3 protein. The sample lists under 150,000 distinct CDR3 sequences; approximately 66% were seen once. The data belong to a study of tumor and adjacent non-tumor tissue in lung cancer. In the study overall: The cohort had approximately 13 adenocarcinoma, a couple of squamous cell and 1 small cell patients. Patients were aged about 30 to 76, 9 to 10 men and about five women, stage I to III. Study-wide findings and caveats: Higher tumor TCR diversity was associated with shorter survival. TCR diversity was significantly greater in tumor than normal lung tissue.

This CDR3 comprises 18 residues. RNA was extracted from bulk tissue without any cell sorting. This clonotype was obtained from a man in his sixties with small cell lung cancer. V gene TRBV12-3 or TRBV12-4 combines with J gene TRBJ2-5; 13 bases map to TRBD2. The sample comprised lung tumor tissue. The chain's CDR3 is CVSSTGTSGTYSEETQYF. The CDR3 nucleotides are TGTGTCAGCAGTACCGGGACTAGCGGGACCTATAGCGAAGAGACCCAGTACTTC.